This T cell receptor beta chain stems from a study of cytotoxic CD8 clonotypes in ibrutinib-treated CLL. Study-wide points: Baseline levels were approached again at progression, after clonality had risen at ibrutinib response.

The table came from immunoSEQ multiplex PCR; TCRdb's copy has only in-frame clones and leaves some out. The sample lists some 85,000 clones, 60% to 80% occurring once. A note on this clone: Its cognate antigen is unknown.

Germline lookup yields CDR1 MNHEY and CDR2 SMNVEV (reference sequence). V dropped 4 bases and J dropped 6 bases, with 16 bases sitting between them. The CDR3 spans 15 residues. The chain couples TRBV27 to TRBJ1-5; D perhaps matches TRBD1 (6 bases). The sequencing used PBMCs, collected after 24 months of ibrutinib treatment. The sequence was collected from a human donor with chronic lymphocytic leukemia. The CDR3 DNA reads TGTGCCAGCAGTTCCAGGGGCATGCCGACTCAGCCCCAGCATTTT. It yields the protein CASSSRGMPTQPQHF.